This paragraph covers one TCR beta chain sequence. In its sample, this clonotype was seen a few times. Its binding antigen is unknown. Per-base qualities were not stored, and no clone one base away is much larger. The CDR3 runs 12 residues from the cysteine to the phenylalanine. CDR3 DNA is the only sequence kept; it has 36 bases, read in frame from the first base. The germline V gene (reference sequence) specifies SEHNR as CDR1 and FQNEAQ as CDR2. Deletion took 10 bases off V and 8 bases off J, with a span of 17 bases between the germline ends. This entry belongs to a study of T cells in Graves' hyperthyroidism and ophthalmopathy (dated by TCRdb to between 2019 and 2020). About the study as a whole: To identify distinguishing TCR V-J signatures, a discovery cohort of 95 to 100 patients was used, comprising approximately 40 with Graves' ophthalmopathy and 57 with stable Graves' hyperthyroidism. The 75 to 100 discovery patients were divided at random into training and test sets in a 7:3 ratio. In addition, the study compared T-cell repertoires in thyroid tissue and in blood from roughly 6 Graves' hyperthyroidism patients. The paper describes TCR Vbeta CDR3 sequencing of 140 or so peripheral blood samples, made up of fewer than 50 ophthalmopathy patients, some 76 hyperthyroidism patients and 17 progressor patients. Prospective prediction of ophthalmopathy was tested in an independent validation cohort consisting of 18 to 20 hyperthyroidism patients and 17 patients who later progressed to ophthalmopathy. After blood sampling, hyperthyroidism patients were treated with methimazole at a starting dose of 30 mg daily, and ophthalmopathy patients were treated with high-dose intravenous methylprednisolone.

The study at large found these results: In validation, the model predicted progression to ophthalmopathy with approximately 71% sensitivity and about 73% specificity, a median of about 6 months before onset. Blood samples also contained most of the expanded thyroid clonotypes (frequency above 0.001), which suggests that blood repertoires may reflect thyroid immune responses. Sample size was not statistically predetermined, and blinding of investigators to group allocation was not performed. In cross-validation, a model built on a 13 V-J signature told ophthalmopathy apart from stable hyperthyroidism with 85% to 90% sensitivity and roughly 81% specificity, and in testing the same model reached 80%/75%.

Patients with uncontrolled infections, other autoimmune diseases, pregnancy or lactation were excluded. Diagnoses were established on the basis of clinical symptoms, serum thyroxine and TRAb, thyroid ultrasound, and orbital computed tomography. Total RNA was extracted with Trizol reagent, and quality was checked on an Agilent 2100 Bioanalyzer. Amplification of TCR beta CDR3 regions was carried out from RNA transcripts. A first-round RT-PCR of the TCR CDR3 used the HTBI primer set with the Qiagen OneStep RT-PCR kit. The libraries were constructed in a second round of multiplex PCR and then size-selected and purified. The libraries were sequenced on an Illumina HiSeq2000 using paired-end 100 bp reads. Turning to the authors' computational methods: SOAPnuke was used to process the raw data, with reads discarded if the reads contained adapters or uncalled bases, had a mean Phred below 15, or lacked an exact constant-primer or identifier match. High-quality paired reads were merged with COPE v1.2.5, and unique nucleotide sequences were defined as clonotypes. MiTCR v1.1 was used to align the clonotypes against IMGT TRBV, TRBD and TRBJ reference segments. The analysis was restricted to V-J combinations with a frequency above 0.0001, which together covered roughly 99% of the repertoires. A TCS score was defined as the ratio between F50 (clonal expansion) and ExV (chaos), using BLOSUM62-based TCRdist between CDR3 peptides within each V-J. Welch's t-statistics and random forest reduced fewer than 550 V-J features to 13, which were used in a naive Bayes classifier (R e1071). The Morisita-Horn index was used to measure how similar the thyroid and blood repertoires were. The public reads were reprocessed in TCRdb via fastp at Q25 and MiXCR, keeping in-frame beta chains. Here each entry gathers all rows of one CDR3 protein and keeps the most common genes and DNA. TCRdb assigned the V and J calls; the authors' analysis was not used. This sample is represented by 480,000 or so distinct CDR3 sequences; around 43% of them were singletons. 44% of the sample is taken by the ten largest.

This receptor was obtained from an adult woman with Graves' disease, either hyperthyroidism or ophthalmopathy (not recorded which). The sequence joins TRBV7-9 to TRBJ1-1; TRBD1 is perhaps the D gene, given 6 matching bases. Input material: peripheral blood or thyroid tissue (not recorded which). The nucleotide sequence reads TGTGCCATCAGGGGCCCGGGAGCGGAAGCTTTCTTT. The translation is CAIRGPGAEAFF.